Described below is a single T cell receptor (beta chain) sequence and its context. The sample comes from a study of blood T cell repertoires in COVID-19. The method was immunoSEQ multiplex PCR; TCRdb's version includes in-frame clones alone and lacks a portion of them. The sample has about 36,000 clones, 75% to 95% seen once. Trimming removed 8 bases from V and 4 bases from J; junction bases left unmatched: 8. The germline V gene has CDR1 KGHSH and CDR2 LQKENI. The CDR3 contains 14 residues. This TCR was sampled from a human donor in a cohort sampled during active COVID-19. This chain joins TRBV18 and TRBJ2-3, with 8 bases matching TRBD1. Sequenced input: peripheral blood. CDR3 amino acids: CASPRQGWADTQYF. The CDR3 DNA sequence: TGTGCCAGCCCTAGACAGGGGTGGGCAGATACGCAGTATTTT.